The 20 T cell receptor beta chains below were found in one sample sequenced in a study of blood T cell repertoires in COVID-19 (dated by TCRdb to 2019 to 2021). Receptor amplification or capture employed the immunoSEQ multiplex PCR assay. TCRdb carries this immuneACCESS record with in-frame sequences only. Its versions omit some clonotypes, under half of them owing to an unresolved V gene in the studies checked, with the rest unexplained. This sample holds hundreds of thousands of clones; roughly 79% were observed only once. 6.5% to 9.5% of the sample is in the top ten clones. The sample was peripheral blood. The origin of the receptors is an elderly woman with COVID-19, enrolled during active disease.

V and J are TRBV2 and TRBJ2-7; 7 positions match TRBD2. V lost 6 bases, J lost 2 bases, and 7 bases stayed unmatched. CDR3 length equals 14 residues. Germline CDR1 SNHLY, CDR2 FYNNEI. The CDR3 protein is CASSSLAGAYEQYF. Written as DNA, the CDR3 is TGTGCCAGCAGCTCCTTGGCGGGAGCCTACGAGCAGTACTTC.

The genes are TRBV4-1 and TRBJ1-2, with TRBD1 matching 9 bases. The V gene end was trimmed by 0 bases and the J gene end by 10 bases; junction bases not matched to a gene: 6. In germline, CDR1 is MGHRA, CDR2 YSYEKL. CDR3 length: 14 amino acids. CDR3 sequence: CASSQDRGQGTYTF. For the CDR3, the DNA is TGCGCCAGCAGCCAAGATCGGGGACAGGGAACCTACACCTTC.

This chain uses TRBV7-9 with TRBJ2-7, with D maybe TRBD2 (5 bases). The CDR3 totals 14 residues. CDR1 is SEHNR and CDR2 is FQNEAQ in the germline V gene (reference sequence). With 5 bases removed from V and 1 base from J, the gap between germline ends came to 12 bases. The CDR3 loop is CASSGSSGSYEQYF. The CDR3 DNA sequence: TGTGCCAGCAGCGGCAGCAGCGGTTCCTACGAGCAGTACTTC.

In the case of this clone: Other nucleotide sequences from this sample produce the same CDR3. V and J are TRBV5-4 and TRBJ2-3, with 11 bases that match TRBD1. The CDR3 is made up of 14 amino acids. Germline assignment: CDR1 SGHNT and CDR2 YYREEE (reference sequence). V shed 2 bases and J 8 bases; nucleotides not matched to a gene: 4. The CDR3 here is CASSLGQGAGTQYF. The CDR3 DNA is TGTGCCAGCAGCTTAGGACAGGGGGCAGGTACGCAGTATTTT.

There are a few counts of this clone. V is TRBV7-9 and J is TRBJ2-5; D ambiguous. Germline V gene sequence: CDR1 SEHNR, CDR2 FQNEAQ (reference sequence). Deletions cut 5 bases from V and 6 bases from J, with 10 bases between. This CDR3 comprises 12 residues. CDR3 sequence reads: CASSPQEKTQYF. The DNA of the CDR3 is TGTGCCAGCAGCCCTCAGGAAAAGACCCAGTACTTC.

The CDR3 DNA is TGTGCCTGGAAATGGAGTAACTATGGCTACACCTTC. Its translation: CAWKWSNYGYTF. This rearrangement joins TRBV30 to TRBJ1-2; D uncertain. Germline CDR1 and CDR2: GTSNPN and SVGIG (reference sequence). CDR3 length: 12 amino acids. Trimming stripped 4 bases from V and 1 base from J, with 7 bases between.

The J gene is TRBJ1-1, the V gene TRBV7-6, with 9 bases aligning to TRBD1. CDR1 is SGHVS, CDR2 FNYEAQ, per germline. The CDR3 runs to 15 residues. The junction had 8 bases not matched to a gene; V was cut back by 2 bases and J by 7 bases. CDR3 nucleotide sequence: TGTGCCAGCAGCTTAAGTACAGGGGGCTTTCTTGAAGCTTTCTTT. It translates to CASSLSTGGFLEAFF.

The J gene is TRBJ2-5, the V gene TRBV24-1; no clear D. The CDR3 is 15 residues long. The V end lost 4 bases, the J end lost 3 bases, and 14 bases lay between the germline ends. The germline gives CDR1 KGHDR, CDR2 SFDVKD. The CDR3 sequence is CATSESGQDEETQYF. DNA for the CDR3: TGTGCCACCAGTGAATCTGGGCAGGATGAAGAGACCCAGTACTTC.

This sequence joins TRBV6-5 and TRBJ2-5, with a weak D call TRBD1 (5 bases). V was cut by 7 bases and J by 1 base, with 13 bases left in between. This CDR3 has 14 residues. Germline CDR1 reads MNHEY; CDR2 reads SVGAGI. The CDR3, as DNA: TGTGCCAGCACCCCCACGACAGTCCAAGAGACCCAGTACTTC. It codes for CASTPTTVQETQYF.

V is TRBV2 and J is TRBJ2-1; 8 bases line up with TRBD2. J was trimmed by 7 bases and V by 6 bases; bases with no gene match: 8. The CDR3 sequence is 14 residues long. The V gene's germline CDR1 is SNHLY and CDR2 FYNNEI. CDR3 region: CASRDSGGLNEQFF. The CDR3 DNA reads TGTGCCAGCAGGGATTCGGGGGGGCTTAATGAGCAGTTCTTC.

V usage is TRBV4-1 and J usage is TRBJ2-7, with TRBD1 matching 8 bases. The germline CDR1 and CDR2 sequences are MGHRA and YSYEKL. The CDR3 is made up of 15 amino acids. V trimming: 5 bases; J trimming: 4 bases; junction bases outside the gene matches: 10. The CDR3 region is CASSSRQGSGYEQYF. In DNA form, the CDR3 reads TGCGCCAGCAGCTCCCGACAGGGGAGCGGATACGAGCAGTACTTC.

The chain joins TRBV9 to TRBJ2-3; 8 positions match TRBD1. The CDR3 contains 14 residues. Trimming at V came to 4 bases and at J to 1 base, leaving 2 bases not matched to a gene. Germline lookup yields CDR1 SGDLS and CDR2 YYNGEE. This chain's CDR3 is CASSPGQGTDTQYF. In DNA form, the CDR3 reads TGTGCCAGCAGCCCGGGACAGGGCACAGATACGCAGTATTTT.

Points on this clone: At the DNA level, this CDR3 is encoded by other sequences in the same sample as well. The CDR3, as DNA: TGTGCCACCCGGCAGGGAAACACTGAAGCTTTCTTT. It specifies CATRQGNTEAFF. The chain has TRBV18 and TRBJ1-1; D is possibly TRBD1 (5 bases). The V end lost 10 bases, the J end lost 2 bases, and 11 bases lay between the germline ends. There are 12 residues in the CDR3. CDR1 KGHSH and CDR2 LQKENI come from the germline V gene.

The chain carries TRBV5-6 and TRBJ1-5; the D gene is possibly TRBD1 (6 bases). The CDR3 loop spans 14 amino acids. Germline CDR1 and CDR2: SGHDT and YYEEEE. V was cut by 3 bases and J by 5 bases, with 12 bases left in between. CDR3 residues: CASSYGTLDQPQHF. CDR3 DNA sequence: TGTGCCAGCAGCTATGGGACACTAGATCAGCCCCAGCATTTT. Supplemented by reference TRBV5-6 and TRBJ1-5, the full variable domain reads DAGVTQSPTHLIKTRGQQVTLRCSPKSGHDTVSWYQQALGQGPQFIFQYYEEEERQRGNFPDRFSGHQFPNYSSELNVNALLLGDSALYLCASSYGTLDQPQHFGDGTRLSIL.

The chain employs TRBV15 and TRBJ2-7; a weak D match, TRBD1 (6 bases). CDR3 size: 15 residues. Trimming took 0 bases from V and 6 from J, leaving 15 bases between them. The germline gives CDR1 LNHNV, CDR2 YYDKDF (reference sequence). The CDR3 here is CATSRDLRGDGEQYF. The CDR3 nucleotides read TGTGCCACCAGCAGAGATCTCAGGGGAGACGGCGAGCAGTACTTC. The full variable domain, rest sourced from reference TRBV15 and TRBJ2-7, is DAMVIQNPRYQVTQFGKPVTLSCSQTLNHNVMYWYQQKSSQAPKLLFHYYDKDFNNEADTPDNFQSRRPNTSFCFLDIRSPGLGDTAMYLCATSRDLRGDGEQYFGPGTRLTVT.

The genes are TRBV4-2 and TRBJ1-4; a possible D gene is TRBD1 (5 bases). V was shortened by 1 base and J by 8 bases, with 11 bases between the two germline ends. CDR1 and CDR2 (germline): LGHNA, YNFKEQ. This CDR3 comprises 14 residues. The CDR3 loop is CASSQGDGLEKLFF. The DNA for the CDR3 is TGTGCCAGCAGCCAAGGGGACGGACTAGAAAAACTGTTTTTT.

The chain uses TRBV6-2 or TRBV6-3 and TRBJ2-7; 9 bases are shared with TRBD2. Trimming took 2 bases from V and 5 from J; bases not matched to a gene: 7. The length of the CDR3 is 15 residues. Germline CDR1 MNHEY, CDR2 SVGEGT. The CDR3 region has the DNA TGTGCCAGCAGTTACGGAAATAGCGGGAGAAACGAGCAGTACTTC. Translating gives CASSYGNSGRNEQYF.

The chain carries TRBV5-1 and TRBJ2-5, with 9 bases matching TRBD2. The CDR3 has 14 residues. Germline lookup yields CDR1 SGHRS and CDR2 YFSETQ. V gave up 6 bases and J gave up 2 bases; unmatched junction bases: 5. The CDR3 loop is CASTSGGNQETQYF. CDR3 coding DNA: TGCGCCAGCACCAGCGGGGGGAATCAAGAGACCCAGTACTTC. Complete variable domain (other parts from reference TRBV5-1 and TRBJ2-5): KAGVTQTPRYLIKTRGQQVTLSCSPISGHRSVSWYQQTPGQGLQFLFEYFSETQRNKGNFPGRFSGRQFSNSRSEMNVSTLELGDSALYLCASTSGGNQETQYFGPGTRLLVL.

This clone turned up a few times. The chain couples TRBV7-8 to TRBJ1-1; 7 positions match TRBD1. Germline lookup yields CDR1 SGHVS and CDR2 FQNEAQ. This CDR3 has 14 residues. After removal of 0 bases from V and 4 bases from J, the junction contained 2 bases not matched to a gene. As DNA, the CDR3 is TGTGCCAGCAGCTTAGCCCGACAGGGCACTGAAGCTTTCTTT. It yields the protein CASSLARQGTEAFF.

CDR3 DNA: TGTGCCAGAAGCTTATATGAACATCGCCATAATGAAAAACTGTTTTTT. Amino acid sequence: CARSLYEHRHNEKLFF. The rearrangement joins TRBV7-5 to TRBJ1-4; TRBD1, as called in the table, went unchecked against the DNA. TRBV7-5 is termed a pseudogene. This CDR3 contains 16 residues.